This T cell receptor beta chain was sequenced in a study of blood T cells in healthy people across ages. Study-level points and caveats: Long-lived donors carried more naive CD4+ cells and greater diversity than aged donors. Roughly linear declines in TCR beta diversity per million T cells occurred with age.

About this clonotype itself: Its specificity is not known. A read error may account for a junction end that differs from germline.

Germline lookup yields CDR1 MNHEY and CDR2 SVGAGI. The CDR3 is 16 residues long. The authors ran a second PCR of about 6 to 11 cycles using a sample-barcoded 5' primer and a J-beta primer mix. TCRdb re-called the 5' RACE reads with MiXCR, one entry per CDR3 protein. The sample has about 810,000 distinct CDR3 sequences, around 36% seen once; the top ten hold 10% to 15%. The TCR was taken from a man between 18 and 29 years old in good health. The material sequenced was blood. This chain connects TRBV6-5 to TRBJ1-2; no clear D. The CDR3 DNA is TGTGCCAGCAGTTACTCGACGAACAGTCTGAACTGTGGCTACACCTTC. Translated, it gives CASSYSTNSLNCGYTF.